The 27 T cell receptor beta chains below all came from one sample that was sequenced in a study of blood T cell repertoires in COVID-19. The data were produced by immunoSEQ multiplex PCR, yet TCRdb's version contains in-frame clones alone and is incomplete. The sample holds over 90,000 clones, around 90% seen once. Sequenced input: peripheral blood. The receptor source for this set is a man between 18 and 35 years old with acute or convalescent COVID-19.

This chain uses TRBV11-2 with TRBJ2-1; weak D call: TRBD2 (7 bases). Trimming removed 3 bases at V and 5 bases at J, with 20 bases between. CDR1 is SGHAT, CDR2 FQNNGV, per germline. This CDR3 contains 17 residues. CDR3 DNA: TGTGCCAGCAGCTTTCCCGCTTCGGGGGGCGGAAACAATGAGCAGTTCTTC. Protein product: CASSFPASGGGNNEQFF.

The chain's CDR3 is CASSVAAGGRETQYF. CDR3 bases: TGTGCCAGCAGCGTAGCGGCGGGGGGGCGGGAGACCCAGTACTTC. This rearrangement joins TRBV9 to TRBJ2-5; 9 bases map to TRBD2. This CDR3 region has 15 residues. Per germline, CDR1 SGDLS and CDR2 YYNGEE. J was trimmed by 5 bases and V by 0 bases; bases with no gene match: 5. Full variable domain (outside the CDR3, taken from reference TRBV9 and TRBJ2-5): DSGVTQTPKHLITATGQRVTLRCSPRSGDLSVYWYQQSLDQGLQFLIQYYNGEERAKGNILERFSAQQFPDLHSELNLSSLELGDSALYFCASSVAAGGRETQYFGPGTRLLVL.

The chain recombines TRBV3-1 (or the pseudogene TRBV3-2) with TRBJ2-2; D might be TRBD1 (6 bases). V was cut by 4 bases and J by 0 bases, with 15 bases left in between. The CDR3 totals 17 residues. CDR1 is LGHDT and CDR2 is YNNKEL in the germline V gene (reference sequence). The CDR3 loop is CASSPEQGNPNTGELFF. CDR3 bases: TGTGCCAGCAGCCCCGAGCAGGGGAACCCGAACACCGGGGAGCTGTTTTTT.

V and J are TRBV11-2 and TRBJ2-1; possibly TRBD2 for D (5 bases). Germline CDR1 SGHAT, CDR2 FQNNGV. This CDR3 region has 15 residues. V was trimmed by 1 base and J by 10 bases, leaving 17 bases between them. The CDR3, as DNA: TGTGCCAGCAGCTTAGGACGGCGGGCCATAGGCGAGCAGTTCTTC. It is translated as CASSLGRRAIGEQFF. The variable domain in full, with the rest retrieved from reference TRBV11-2 and TRBJ2-1, is EAGVAQSPRYKIIEKRQSVAFWCNPISGHATLYWYQQILGQGPKLLIQFQNNGVVDDSQLPKDRFSAERLKGVDSTLKIQPAKLEDSAVYLCASSLGRRAIGEQFFGPGTRLTVL.

The V and J genes are TRBV5-8 and TRBJ1-1, with 10 bases aligning to TRBD1. The length of the CDR3 is 14 residues. The trim removed 5 bases at V and 5 bases at J, leaving 6 bases unmatched. The germline V gene has CDR1 SGHTS and CDR2 YDEGEE. CDR3 DNA sequence: TGTGCCAGCAGGCCGGGACAGGGGTTAACTGAAGCTTTCTTT. Residues: CASRPGQGLTEAFF. Full variable domain (outside the CDR3, taken from reference TRBV5-8 and TRBJ1-1): EAGVTQSPTHLIKTRGQQATLRCSPISGHTSVYWYQQALGLGLQFLLWYDEGEERNRGNFPPRFSGRQFPNYSSELNVNALELEDSALYLCASRPGQGLTEAFFGQGTRLTVV.

The J gene is TRBJ2-3, the V gene TRBV5-6, with 8 positions matching TRBD2. This CDR3 is built from 17 residues. V trimming: 4 bases; J trimming: 1 base; junction bases outside the gene matches: 11. CDR1 is SGHDT and CDR2 is YYEEEE in the germline V gene. This chain's CDR3 is CASSRGGSLMGTDTQYF. The DNA of the CDR3 is TGTGCCAGCAGCCGCGGGGGGAGCTTGATGGGCACAGATACGCAGTATTTT.

The chain employs TRBV6-5 and TRBJ1-2; D remains ambiguous. Trimming shortened V by 4 bases and J by 0 bases, and 9 bases separated the two germline ends. The length of the CDR3 is 14 residues. Looked up from germline, CDR1 is MNHEY and CDR2 is SVGAGI. Here the CDR3 reads CASSSYPANYGYTF. In DNA, the CDR3 is TGTGCCAGCAGTTCATATCCAGCTAACTATGGCTACACCTTC.

The V and J genes are TRBV6-4 and TRBJ2-3; 8 positions match TRBD1. V was pared by 3 bases and J by 0 bases, with 5 bases of the junction left unmatched. The germline gives CDR1 MRHNA, CDR2 SNTAGT. The CDR3 runs 16 residues. The CDR3 region has the DNA TGTGCCAGCAGTGAATCCGGACAGGGAAGCACAGATACGCAGTATTTT. Its protein is CASSESGQGSTDTQYF.

The V and J genes are TRBV5-1 and TRBJ2-3; 8 nucleotides line up with TRBD1. The CDR3 runs to 15 residues. CDR1 and CDR2 from the germline V gene are SGHRS and YFSETQ. The trim removed 4 bases at V and 1 base at J, leaving 5 bases unmatched. CDR3 coding DNA: TGCGCCAGCAGCCGGGACAGGTTGGGCACAGATACGCAGTATTTT. Protein sequence: CASSRDRLGTDTQYF.

The gene calls are TRBV5-1 and TRBJ2-5, with 8 bases matching TRBD1. The ends lost 7 bases at V and 1 base at J; junction bases unmatched: 6. The CDR3 runs 14 residues. Germline CDR1 SGHRS, CDR2 YFSETQ. CDR3 region: CASRTGNLQETQYF. The CDR3 coding sequence is TGCGCCAGCCGGACAGGGAATCTCCAAGAGACCCAGTACTTC. The complete variable domain, with remaining parts taken from reference TRBV5-1 and TRBJ2-5, reads KAGVTQTPRYLIKTRGQQVTLSCSPISGHRSVSWYQQTPGQGLQFLFEYFSETQRNKGNFPGRFSGRQFSNSRSEMNVSTLELGDSALYLCASRTGNLQETQYFGPGTRLLVL.

V gene TRBV19 combines with J gene TRBJ2-7; 10 bases agree with TRBD2. The ends lost 2 bases at V and 4 bases at J; junction bases unmatched: 2. CDR1 is LNHDA and CDR2 is SQIVND in the germline V gene (reference sequence). The CDR3 has 14 amino acids. In nucleotides, the CDR3 is TGTGCCAGTAGTATAACTAGCGGGATGTACGAGCAGTACTTC. This translates into CASSITSGMYEQYF.

The V and J genes are TRBV4-1 and TRBJ2-2, with D possibly TRBD2 on 6 matching bases. CDR1 is MGHRA, CDR2 YSYEKL, per germline. Trimming removed 4 bases from V and 1 base from J, with 10 bases in between. This CDR3 comprises 15 residues. DNA for the CDR3: TGCGCCAGCAGCCTGGCGGGGCGGAACACCGGGGAGCTGTTTTTT. Its translation: CASSLAGRNTGELFF.

V gene TRBV11-2 combines with J gene TRBJ1-1; D might be TRBD1 (6 bases). Germline V CDR1 and CDR2: SGHAT, FQNNGV. V was pared by 4 bases and J by 2 bases, with 11 bases between. This CDR3 has 14 amino acids. The CDR3, as DNA: TGTGCCAGCAGCTCGCAGGGGCGCAACACTGAAGCTTTCTTT. Amino acid sequence: CASSSQGRNTEAFF.

The chain uses TRBV11-2 and TRBJ1-2, with 9 bases that match TRBD1. The CDR3 runs 14 residues. Unmatched junction bases numbered 6, after V lost 5 bases and J lost 5 bases. The germline V gene encodes CDR1 SGHAT and CDR2 FQNNGV. CDR3 protein: CASSDVGQGYGYTF. CDR3 coding DNA: TGTGCCAGCAGCGACGTAGGACAGGGGTATGGCTACACCTTC.

V gene TRBV6-5 combines with J gene TRBJ2-7; D gene uncertain. V was clipped by 5 bases and J by 2 bases, with 16 bases between them. Germline CDR1 reads MNHEY; CDR2 reads SVGAGI. The CDR3 covers 15 residues. The DNA for the CDR3 is TGTGCCAGCAGTCGCCCGGCTAGTCTGACCTACGAGCAGTACTTC. Residues: CASSRPASLTYEQYF.

This CDR3 reads CASSQGFEGGPYNEQFF. CDR3 coding DNA: TGTGCCAGCAGCCAAGGGTTCGAGGGAGGCCCATACAATGAGCAGTTCTTC. The chain has TRBV4-2 and TRBJ2-1, with D possibly matching TRBD2 (6 bases). The CDR3 consists of 17 residues. The V end was cut by 1 base, the J end by 4 bases, with 17 bases between. The V gene's germline CDR1 is LGHNA and CDR2 YNFKEQ.

The chain recombines TRBV14 with TRBJ1-3, with a weak D call TRBD1 (5 bases). This CDR3 has 17 amino acids. The germline V gene has CDR1 SGHDN and CDR2 FVKESK. The ends were cut back, 0 bases at V and 0 bases at J, with 12 bases in the middle. The CDR3 nucleotides read TGTGCCAGCAGCCAAGATATAGGGGCCTTCTCTGGAAACACCATATATTTT. As protein: CASSQDIGAFSGNTIYF.

CDR3 protein: CASSIVGDLVSPDTQYF. The DNA of the CDR3 is TGTGCCAGCAGCATCGTCGGGGACTTAGTTAGCCCTGATACGCAGTATTTT. The chain is built from TRBV21-1 and TRBJ2-3; whether TRBD2, the table's D call, matches the DNA was not checked. TRBV21-1 is a pseudogene segment. This CDR3 contains 17 residues.

This chain connects TRBV7-8 to TRBJ1-6; D is ambiguous. Germline V lookup: CDR1 SGHVS, CDR2 FQNEAQ. Trimming left V 6 bases short and J 0 bases short, with 12 bases between. This CDR3 spans 16 amino acids. CDR3 loop: CASRSHLFSYNSPLHF. CDR3 DNA: TGTGCCAGCAGGAGTCACCTGTTCTCCTATAATTCACCCCTCCACTTT.

V usage is TRBV2 and J usage is TRBJ1-5, with D perhaps matching TRBD1 (6 bases). CDR1 and CDR2 from the germline V gene are SNHLY and FYNNEI. V lost 5 bases to trimming and J lost 7 bases, with 12 bases between them. CDR3 length: 13 residues. As DNA, the CDR3 is TGTGCCAGCAGTCCAGGGGAGACCCAGCCCCAGCATTTT. This codes for CASSPGETQPQHF.

V usage is TRBV6-6 and J usage is TRBJ1-5, with TRBD1 identical over 9 bases. The J segment lost 0 bases and the V segment lost 5 bases, leaving 5 bases of the junction unmatched. Germline loops: CDR1 MNHNY, CDR2 SVGAGI (reference sequence). The CDR3 is 16 amino acids. The CDR3 loop is CASSPPDRGSNQPQHF. The CDR3 region has the DNA TGTGCCAGCAGTCCGCCGGACAGGGGTAGCAATCAGCCCCAGCATTTT.

The gene calls are TRBV25-1 and TRBJ1-6; 10 positions agree with TRBD1. The J segment lost 7 bases and the V segment lost 10 bases, leaving 4 bases of the junction unmatched. The CDR3 is made up of 13 amino acids. The germline gives CDR1 MGHDK, CDR2 SYGVNS. The CDR3 DNA sequence: TGTGCCACCGGGACAGGGGCAAATTCACCCCTCCACTTT. Translated: CATGTGANSPLHF. Full variable domain (outside the CDR3, taken from reference TRBV25-1 and TRBJ1-6): EADIYQTPRYLVIGTGKKITLECSQTMGHDKMYWYQQDPGMELHLIHYSYGVNSTEKGDLSSESTVSRIRTEHFPLTLESARPSHTSQYLCATGTGANSPLHFGNGTRLTVT.

V gene TRBV7-8 combines with J gene TRBJ2-7; 8 bases align to TRBD1. The V and J ends lost 4 bases and 6 bases, in that order; junction bases with no gene match: 8. Looked up from germline, CDR1 is SGHVS and CDR2 is FQNEAQ. The CDR3 consists of 14 residues. The CDR3 protein is CASSSLFDRGEQYF. CDR3 coding DNA: TGTGCCAGCAGCTCATTATTTGACAGGGGCGAGCAGTACTTC.

V and J are TRBV4-2 and TRBJ1-2; D is perhaps TRBD1 (5 bases). The V gene lost 4 bases and the J gene lost 3 bases, with 18 bases spanning the gap. The CDR3 totals 16 residues. Germline CDR1 is LGHNA and CDR2 is YNFKEQ. In DNA form, the CDR3 reads TGTGCCAGCAGCCCTAATTGGAGGGGCGCGGACTATGGCTACACCTTC. Residues: CASSPNWRGADYGYTF.

The DNA of the CDR3 is TGTGCCACCAGTGATTTCGGTGATTCACCCCTCCACTTT. It is translated as CATSDFGDSPLHF. V usage is TRBV24-1 and J usage is TRBJ1-6, with D unresolved. V shed 1 base and J shed 8 bases, with 5 bases lying between them. This CDR3 contains 13 residues. Germline loops: CDR1 KGHDR, CDR2 SFDVKD.

Points on this clone: Other DNA sequences from this sample encode an identical CDR3 as well. The chain carries TRBV19 and TRBJ1-6; tentative D call: TRBD1 (6 bases). V lost 2 bases and J 7 bases, leaving 9 bases between the germline ends. Germline values: CDR1 LNHDA, CDR2 SQIVND (reference sequence). The CDR3 runs to 14 residues. The CDR3 DNA reads TGTGCCAGTAGTATACAGGGGCCAAATTCACCCCTCCACTTT. Its translation is CASSIQGPNSPLHF.

The V and J genes are TRBV5-1 and TRBJ1-2; the match to TRBD1 covers 8 bases. Looked up from germline, CDR1 is SGHRS and CDR2 is YFSETQ. Trimming removed 7 bases from V and 8 bases from J; junction bases left unmatched: 7. The CDR3 is made up of 12 amino acids. DNA for the CDR3: TGCGCCAGCGCGGACAGGGCGGAAGGCTACACCTTC. It codes for CASADRAEGYTF.